This T cell receptor beta chain was identified in a study of T cell changes during pregnancy in multiple sclerosis. V shed 2 bases, J shed 0 bases, and the junction held 13 bases outside the gene matches. Germline CDR1 and CDR2: MGHRA and YSYEKL. This CDR3 is 19 amino acids long. Only one count was recorded for this clone. The assay was immunoSEQ multiplex PCR, and TCRdb's table has in-frame clones only and misses some. This table holds about 56,000 clones, 92% found once. The chain recombines TRBV4-1 with TRBJ2-3; 8 bases align to TRBD2. The sequence derives from a female donor with multiple sclerosis, enrolled in a pregnancy study. The source material was CD4+ T cells from peripheral blood mononuclear cells, sampled in the second trimester of pregnancy. CDR3 loop: CASSQKAPPGGPSTDTQYF. The CDR3, as DNA: TGCGCCAGCAGCCAAAAAGCCCCGCCGGGAGGGCCGAGCACAGATACGCAGTATTTT.